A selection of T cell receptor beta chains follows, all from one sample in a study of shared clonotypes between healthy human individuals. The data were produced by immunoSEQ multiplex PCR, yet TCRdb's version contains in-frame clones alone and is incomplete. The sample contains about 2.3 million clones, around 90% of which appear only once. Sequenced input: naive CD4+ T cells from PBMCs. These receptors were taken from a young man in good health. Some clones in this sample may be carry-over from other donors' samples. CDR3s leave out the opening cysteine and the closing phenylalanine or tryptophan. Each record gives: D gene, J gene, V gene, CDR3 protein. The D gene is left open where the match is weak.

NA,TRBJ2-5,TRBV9,ASSVGASLETQY
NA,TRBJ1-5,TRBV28,ASSRRRQPQH
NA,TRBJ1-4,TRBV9,ASNLGGGGNEKLF
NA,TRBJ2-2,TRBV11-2,ASSLGTTGELF
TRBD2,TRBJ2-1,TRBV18,ASSPRTSAEQF
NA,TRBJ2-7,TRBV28,ASSLSAYEQY
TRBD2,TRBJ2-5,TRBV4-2,ASSRLGLVQYQETQY
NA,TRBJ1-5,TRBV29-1,SGTTGSGQPQH
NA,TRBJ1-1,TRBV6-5,ASRQGRNTEAF
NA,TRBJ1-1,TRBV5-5,ASSLQENTEAF
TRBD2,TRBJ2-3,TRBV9,ASSGGTSGRDTQY
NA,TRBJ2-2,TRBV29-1,SVAGTGELF
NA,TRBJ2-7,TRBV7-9,ASSFGFGEQY
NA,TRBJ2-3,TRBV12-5,ASGLVVDSLTDTQY
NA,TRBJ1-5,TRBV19,ASSIGVWSTGQPQH
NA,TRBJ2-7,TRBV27,ASSFYCGGRDFRSSYEQY
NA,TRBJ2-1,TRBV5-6,ASSIGLGTYNEQF
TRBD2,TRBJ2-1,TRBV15,ATSRVPGLADIRTGQEQF
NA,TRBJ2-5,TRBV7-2,ASSFQEGAEETQY
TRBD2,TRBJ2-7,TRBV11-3,ASSLGHSGRDTYEQY
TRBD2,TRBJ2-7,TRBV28,ASSSPAGGKDNEQY
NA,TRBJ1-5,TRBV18,ASSPIQALANQPQH
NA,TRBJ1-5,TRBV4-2,ASSQGVGLDDQPQH
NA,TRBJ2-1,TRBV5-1,ASSSTPRSSYNEQF
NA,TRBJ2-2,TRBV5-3,ARSKAVAREPANTGELF
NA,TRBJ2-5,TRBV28,ASRQRWEAQY
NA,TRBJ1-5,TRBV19,ASSTTLSNQPQH
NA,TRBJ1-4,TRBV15,ATSRDGRNEKLF
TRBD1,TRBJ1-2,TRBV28,ASSLPGTASMGT
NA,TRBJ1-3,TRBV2,ASTGAPGNTIY
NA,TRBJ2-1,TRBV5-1,ASSRDSSSYNEQF
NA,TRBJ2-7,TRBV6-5,ASSYSSGYPYEQY
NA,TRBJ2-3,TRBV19,ASSNQRSGAGDTQY
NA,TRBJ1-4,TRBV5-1,ASSLVPGANEKLF
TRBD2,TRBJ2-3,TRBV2,ASSESLGTSGRNTQY
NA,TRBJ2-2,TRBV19,ASSTPGRNTGELF
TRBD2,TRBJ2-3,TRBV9,ASIGGVADTQY